The source of this TCR beta chain is a study of T cell repertoires in cytomegalovirus infection. Study summary: Public TCR beta signature analysis indicated the presence of both CMV infection and matching HLA type. Findings of the study overall: The ex vivo response was dominated by HLA-C-restricted CMV-specific TCR beta clonotypes. The cumulative frequency of public TCR beta families distinguished individuals who carried CMV together with the relevant HLA.

TCRdb re-called the reads through MiXCR, storing one row per CDR3 protein. Of about 230,000 distinct CDR3 sequences listed, 22% were seen once; the top ten hold 15% to 20%. In its sample, this clonotype was seen many times. The target antigen is unknown. The origin of this receptor is a human donor in good health (CMV status not recorded). Some clones in this sample may be carry-over from other donors' samples. The specimen was CD8+ T cells from PBMCs.

The CDR3 loop is CASSLAPGTAFF. The CDR3 DNA reads TGTGCCAGCAGCTTAGCGCCGGGTACGGCTTTCTTT. The chain carries TRBV7-9 and TRBJ1-1, with D hard to call. Germline V CDR1 and CDR2: SEHNR, FQNEAQ (reference sequence). V lost 0 bases to trimming and J lost 11 bases, with 10 bases between them. The CDR3 length is 12 residues.